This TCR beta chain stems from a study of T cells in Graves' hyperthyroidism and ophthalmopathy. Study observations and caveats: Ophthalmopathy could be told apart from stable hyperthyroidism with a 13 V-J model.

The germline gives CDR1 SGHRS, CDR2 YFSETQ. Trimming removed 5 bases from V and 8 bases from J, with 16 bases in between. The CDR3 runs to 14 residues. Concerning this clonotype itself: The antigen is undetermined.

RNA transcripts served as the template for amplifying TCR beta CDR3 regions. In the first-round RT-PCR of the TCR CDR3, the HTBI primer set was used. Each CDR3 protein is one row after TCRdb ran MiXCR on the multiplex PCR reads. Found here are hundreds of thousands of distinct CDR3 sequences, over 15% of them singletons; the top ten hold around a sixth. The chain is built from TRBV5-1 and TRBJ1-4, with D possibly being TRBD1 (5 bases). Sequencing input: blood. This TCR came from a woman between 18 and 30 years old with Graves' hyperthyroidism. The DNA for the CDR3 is TGCGCCAGCAGGCGTACGCGGGAGGGGGAAAAACTGTTTTTT. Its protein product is CASRRTREGEKLFF.